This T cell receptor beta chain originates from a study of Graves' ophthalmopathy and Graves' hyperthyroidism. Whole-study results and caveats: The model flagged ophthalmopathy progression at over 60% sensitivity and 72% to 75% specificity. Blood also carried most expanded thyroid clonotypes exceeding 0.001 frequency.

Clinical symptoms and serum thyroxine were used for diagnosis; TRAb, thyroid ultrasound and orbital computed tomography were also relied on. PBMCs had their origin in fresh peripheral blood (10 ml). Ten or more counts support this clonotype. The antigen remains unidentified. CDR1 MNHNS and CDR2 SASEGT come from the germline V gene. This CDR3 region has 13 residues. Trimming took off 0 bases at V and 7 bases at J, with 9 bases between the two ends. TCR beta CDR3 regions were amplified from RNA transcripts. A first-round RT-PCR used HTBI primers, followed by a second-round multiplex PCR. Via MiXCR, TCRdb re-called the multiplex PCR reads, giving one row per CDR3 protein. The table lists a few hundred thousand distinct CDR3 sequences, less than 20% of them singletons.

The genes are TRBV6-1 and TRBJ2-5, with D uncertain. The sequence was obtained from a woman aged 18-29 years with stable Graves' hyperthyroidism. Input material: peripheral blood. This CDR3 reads CASSEARVGTQYF. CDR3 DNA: TGTGCCAGCAGTGAAGCTAGGGTCGGGACCCAGTACTTC.